This TCR beta chain was observed in a study of OX40 agonist ivuxolimab in advanced cancers. Sequenced by immunoSEQ multiplex PCR; TCRdb stores in-frame clones only, minus some. The sample shows some 45,000 clones, 70% to 90% of them seen only once. Findings and caveats of the study: At 0.1 to 3.0 mg/kg and by week 6, CD4+ and CD8+ T cells in the blood had expanded clonally. The authors did not determine the antigen specificity of the expanded peripheral T cells.

Regarding this clone: What it binds is unknown.

The J segment lost 4 bases and the V segment lost 3 bases, leaving 5 bases of the junction unmatched. The CDR3 loop spans 14 amino acids. Per germline, CDR1 KGHSH and CDR2 LQKENI. Sequenced here: CD4+ or CD8+ T cells sorted from blood, sampled in a trial of the OX40 agonist ivuxolimab. This sequence joins TRBV18 and TRBJ2-7; TRBD1 agrees at 8 bases. The receptor's source is an adult with an advanced solid tumor such as melanoma, head and neck, liver or kidney cancer. This CDR3 reads CASSPEQGAYEQYF. In DNA, the CDR3 is TGTGCCAGCTCACCGGAGCAGGGGGCATACGAGCAGTACTTC. The full variable domain, in which reference TRBV18 and TRBJ2-7 provide the parts outside the CDR3, is NAGVMQNPRHLVRRRGQEARLRCSPMKGHSHVYWYRQLPEEGLKFMVYLQKENIIDESGMPKERFSAEFPKEGPSILRIQQVVRGDSAAYFCASSPEQGAYEQYFGPGTRLTVT.